The 5 T cell receptor beta chains below were found in one sample sequenced in a study of T cells expressing NK-cell markers (dated by TCRdb to about 2020). Libraries were constructed by 5' RACE. Instrument used: Illumina HiSeq 2000. Once TCRdb had reprocessed the reads, it stored one entry per CDR3 protein sequence and supplied no DNA. This sample's listing comprises about 450,000 distinct CDR3 sequences. The top ten constitute more than 7% of the sample. Sample: blood T cells: a sorted CD56 or NKG2C T cell subset, CD4+ or CD8+ T cells, or bulk PBMC T cells (not recorded which). The receptors were sampled from a woman aged 18 to 75 in good health.

V usage is TRBV11-2 and J usage is TRBJ1-4; TCRdb designates TRBD1, a call that cannot be tested without DNA. Germline assignment: CDR1 SGHAT and CDR2 FQNNGV. CDR3 length: 14 amino acids. CDR3 amino acids: CASSLMSGREKLFF.

The V call is TRBV7-8, the J call TRBJ2-3; TCRdb gives TRBD2 as the D gene, but with no DNA this cannot be confirmed. The CDR3 extends over 17 amino acids. Germline CDR1 is SGHVS and CDR2 is FQNEAQ. The CDR3 protein is CASSLPYSGRVTDTQYF.

This chain connects TRBV7-9 to TRBJ2-7; TCRdb returns TRBD1, unconfirmable since there is no DNA. The CDR3 runs 14 residues. Germline V gene sequence: CDR1 SEHNR, CDR2 FQNEAQ (reference sequence). The CDR3 loop is CASSLGQKSYEQYF.

This chain connects TRBV6-1 to TRBJ1-2. The CDR3 length is 14 residues. Looked up from germline, CDR1 is MNHNS and CDR2 is SASEGT. CDR3 residues: CASSMTGPLAGYTF.

This chain links TRBV19 with TRBJ2-2. This CDR3 spans 13 amino acids. Germline lookup yields CDR1 LNHDA and CDR2 SQIVND (reference sequence). This CDR3 is CASTTLHSGELFF. Complete variable domain (other parts from reference TRBV19 and TRBJ2-2): DGGITQSPKYLFRKEGQNVTLSCEQNLNHDAMYWYRQDPGQGLRLIYYSQIVNDFQKGDIAEGYSVSREKKESFPLTVTSAQKNPTAFYLCASTTLHSGELFFGEGSRLTVL.